The clone carrying this T cell receptor (beta chain) was observed at least ten times. The data were obtained in a study of spatial heterogeneity in lung cancer. Every TCR cDNA molecule bore its own unique molecular identifier. TCRdb re-called the 5' RACE reads with MiXCR, one entry per CDR3 protein. The table has tens of thousands of distinct CDR3 sequences, around 5% seen once; the top ten hold around 25%. Time point meaning: sample taken at primary tumor resection. Samples were donated by 72 untreated early-stage non-small cell lung cancer patients. Without sorting, whole RNA was sequenced from tumor, nontumor lung or frozen PBMC. Sample: PBMCs, taken at surgery. This TCR was sampled from a female donor with early-stage non-small cell lung cancer.

The chain's CDR3 is CASSLGGLATNEKLFF. The CDR3 DNA sequence: TGTGCCAGCAGCTTAGGGGGATTGGCAACTAATGAAAAACTGTTTTTT. This sequence joins TRBV7-9 and TRBJ1-4; D is ambiguous. Trimming left V 1 base short and J 0 bases short, with 9 bases between. The length of the CDR3 is 16 residues. In germline, CDR1 is SEHNR, CDR2 FQNEAQ (reference sequence).